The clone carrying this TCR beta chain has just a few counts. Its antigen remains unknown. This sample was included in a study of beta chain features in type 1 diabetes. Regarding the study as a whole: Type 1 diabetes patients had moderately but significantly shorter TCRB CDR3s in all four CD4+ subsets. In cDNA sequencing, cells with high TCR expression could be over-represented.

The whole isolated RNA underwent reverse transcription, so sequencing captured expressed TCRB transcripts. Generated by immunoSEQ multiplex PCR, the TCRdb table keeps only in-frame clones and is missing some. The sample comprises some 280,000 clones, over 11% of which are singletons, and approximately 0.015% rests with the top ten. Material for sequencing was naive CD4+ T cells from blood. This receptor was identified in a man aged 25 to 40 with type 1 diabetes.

Here the CDR3 reads CASSHTPGQGLGELFF. CDR3 nucleotides: TGCGCCAGCAGCCACACACCGGGACAGGGGCTCGGGGAGCTGTTTTTT. The chain uses TRBV4-3 and TRBJ2-2, with 10 bases identical to TRBD1. This CDR3 has 16 residues. Germline CDR1 and CDR2: LGHNA and YSLEER. The V gene end was trimmed by 3 bases and the J gene end by 7 bases; junction bases not matched to a gene: 8.